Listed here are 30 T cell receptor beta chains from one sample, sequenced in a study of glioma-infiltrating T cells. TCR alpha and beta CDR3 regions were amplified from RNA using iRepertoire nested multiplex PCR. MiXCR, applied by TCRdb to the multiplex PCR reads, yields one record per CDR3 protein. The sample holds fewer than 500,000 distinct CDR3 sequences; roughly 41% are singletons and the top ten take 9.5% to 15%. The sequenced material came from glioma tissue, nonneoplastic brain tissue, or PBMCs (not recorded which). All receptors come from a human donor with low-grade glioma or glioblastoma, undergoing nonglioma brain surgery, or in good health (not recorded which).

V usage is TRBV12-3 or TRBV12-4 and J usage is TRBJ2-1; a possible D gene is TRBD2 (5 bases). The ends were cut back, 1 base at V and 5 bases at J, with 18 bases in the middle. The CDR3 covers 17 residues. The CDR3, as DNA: TGTGCCAGCAGTTTAGGGCCTGGAGCGGCAGGAGACAATGAGCAGTTCTTC. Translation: CASSLGPGAAGDNEQFF.

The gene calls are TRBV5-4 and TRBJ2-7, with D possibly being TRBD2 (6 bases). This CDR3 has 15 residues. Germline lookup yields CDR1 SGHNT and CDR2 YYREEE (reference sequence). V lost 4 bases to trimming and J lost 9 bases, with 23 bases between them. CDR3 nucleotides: TGTGCCAGCAGCAGCCGGGACTCCCAACCGGCGGGGCAGTACTTC. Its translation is CASSSRDSQPAGQYF.

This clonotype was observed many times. The CDR3 region is CASSTTDTSTAFF. CDR3 DNA: TGTGCCAGCAGCACAACGGACACTTCAACGGCTTTCTTT. The V gene is TRBV7-2, the J gene TRBJ1-1, with a possible D match to TRBD1 (5 bases). The CDR3 is 13 residues long. Trimming shortened V by 5 bases and J by 11 bases, and 18 bases separated the two germline ends. Germline-derived CDR1 and CDR2 are SGHTA and FQGNSA.

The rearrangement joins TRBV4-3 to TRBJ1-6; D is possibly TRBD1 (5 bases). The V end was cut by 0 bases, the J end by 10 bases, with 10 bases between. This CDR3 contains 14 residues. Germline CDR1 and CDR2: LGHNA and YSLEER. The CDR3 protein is CASSQDEWGSPLHF. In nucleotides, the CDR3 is TGCGCCAGCAGCCAAGATGAATGGGGGTCACCCCTCCACTTT.

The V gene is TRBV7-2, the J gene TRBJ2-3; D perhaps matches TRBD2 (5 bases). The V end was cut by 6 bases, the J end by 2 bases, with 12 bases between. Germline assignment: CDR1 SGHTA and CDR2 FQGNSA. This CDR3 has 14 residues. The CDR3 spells CASRWGDPTDTQYF. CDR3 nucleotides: TGTGCCAGCAGGTGGGGAGACCCCACAGATACGCAGTATTTT.

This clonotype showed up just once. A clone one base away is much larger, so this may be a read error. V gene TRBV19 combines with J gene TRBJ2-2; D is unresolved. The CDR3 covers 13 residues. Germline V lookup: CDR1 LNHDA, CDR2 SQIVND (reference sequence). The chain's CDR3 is CASSNPNTEELFF. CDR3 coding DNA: TGTGCCAGTAGTAACCCGAACACCGAGGAGCTGTTTTTT.

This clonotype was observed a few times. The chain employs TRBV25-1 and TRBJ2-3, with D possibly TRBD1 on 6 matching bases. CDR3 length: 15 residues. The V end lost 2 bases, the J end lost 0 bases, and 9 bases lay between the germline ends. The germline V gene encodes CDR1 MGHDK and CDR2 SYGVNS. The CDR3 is CASSEVGASTDTQYF. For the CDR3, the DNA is TGTGCCAGCAGTGAAGTGGGGGCTAGCACAGATACGCAGTATTTT.

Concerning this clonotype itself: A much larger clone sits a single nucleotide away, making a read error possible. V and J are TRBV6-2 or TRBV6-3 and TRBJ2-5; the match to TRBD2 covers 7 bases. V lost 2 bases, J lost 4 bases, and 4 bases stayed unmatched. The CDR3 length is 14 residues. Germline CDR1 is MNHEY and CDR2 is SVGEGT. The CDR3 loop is CASSYTLAVETQYF. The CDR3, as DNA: TGTGCCAGCAGTTACACCCTAGCGGTAGAGACCCAGTACTTC.

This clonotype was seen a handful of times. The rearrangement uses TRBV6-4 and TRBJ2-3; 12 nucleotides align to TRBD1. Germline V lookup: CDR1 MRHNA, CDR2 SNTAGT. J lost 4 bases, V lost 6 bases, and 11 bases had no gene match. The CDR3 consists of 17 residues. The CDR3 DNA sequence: TGTGCCAGCAGCGCTGTTGAGGGACAGGGGGCATCAGATACGCAGTATTTT. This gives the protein CASSAVEGQGASDTQYF.

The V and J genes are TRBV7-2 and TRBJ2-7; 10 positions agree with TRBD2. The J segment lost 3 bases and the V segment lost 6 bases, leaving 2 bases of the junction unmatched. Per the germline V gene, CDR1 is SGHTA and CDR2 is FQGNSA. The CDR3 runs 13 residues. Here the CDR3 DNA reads TGTGCCAGCAGGGGACTAGCGTTCTACGAGCAGTACTTC. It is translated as CASRGLAFYEQYF. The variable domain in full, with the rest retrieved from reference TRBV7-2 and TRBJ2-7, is GAGVSQSPSNKVTEKGKDVELRCDPISGHTALYWYRQSLGQGLEFLIYFQGNSAPDKSGLPSDRFSAERTGGSVSTLTIQRTQQEDSAVYLCASRGLAFYEQYFGPGTRLTVT.

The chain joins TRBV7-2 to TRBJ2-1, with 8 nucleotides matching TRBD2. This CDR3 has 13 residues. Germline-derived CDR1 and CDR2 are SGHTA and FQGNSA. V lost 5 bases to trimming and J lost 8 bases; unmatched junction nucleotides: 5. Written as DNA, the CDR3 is TGTGCCAGCAGCCCGACTAGCGCCCATGAGCAGTTCTTC. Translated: CASSPTSAHEQFF. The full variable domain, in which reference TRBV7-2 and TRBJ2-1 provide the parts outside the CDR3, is GAGVSQSPSNKVTEKGKDVELRCDPISGHTALYWYRQSLGQGLEFLIYFQGNSAPDKSGLPSDRFSAERTGGSVSTLTIQRTQQEDSAVYLCASSPTSAHEQFFGPGTRLTVL.

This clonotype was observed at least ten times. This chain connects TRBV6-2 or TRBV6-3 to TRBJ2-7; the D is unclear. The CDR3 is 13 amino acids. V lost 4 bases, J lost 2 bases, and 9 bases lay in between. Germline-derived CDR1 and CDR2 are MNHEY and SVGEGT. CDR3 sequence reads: CASSFDSTYEQYF. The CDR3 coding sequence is TGTGCCAGCAGTTTCGACTCGACCTACGAGCAGTACTTC.

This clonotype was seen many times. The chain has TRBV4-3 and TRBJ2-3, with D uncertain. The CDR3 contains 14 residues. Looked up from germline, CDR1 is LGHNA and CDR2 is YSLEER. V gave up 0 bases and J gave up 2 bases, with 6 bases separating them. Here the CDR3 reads CASSQDGLTDTQYF. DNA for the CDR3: TGCGCCAGCAGCCAAGATGGCCTCACAGATACGCAGTATTTT.

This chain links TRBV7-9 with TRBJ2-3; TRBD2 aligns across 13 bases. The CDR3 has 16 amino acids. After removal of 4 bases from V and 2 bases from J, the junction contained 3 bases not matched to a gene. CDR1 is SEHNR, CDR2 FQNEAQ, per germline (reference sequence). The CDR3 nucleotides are TGTGCCAGCAGCTCCGGGACTAGCGGGACCACAGATACGCAGTATTTT. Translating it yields CASSSGTSGTTDTQYF.

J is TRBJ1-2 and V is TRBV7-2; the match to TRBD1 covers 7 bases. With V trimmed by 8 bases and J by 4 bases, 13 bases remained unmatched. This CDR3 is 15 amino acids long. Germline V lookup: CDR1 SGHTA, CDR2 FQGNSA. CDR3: CASGTRQGPVYGYTF. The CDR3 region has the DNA TGTGCCAGCGGCACCCGACAGGGTCCTGTCTATGGCTACACCTTC.

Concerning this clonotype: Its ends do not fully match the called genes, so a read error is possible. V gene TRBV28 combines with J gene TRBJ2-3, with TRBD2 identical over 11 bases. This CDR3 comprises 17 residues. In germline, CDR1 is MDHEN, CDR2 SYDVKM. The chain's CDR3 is CAGSLIRLAGLTDTQYF. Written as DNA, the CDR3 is TGTGCCGGCAGTCTCATCCGACTAGCGGGACTTACAGATACGCAGTATTTT.

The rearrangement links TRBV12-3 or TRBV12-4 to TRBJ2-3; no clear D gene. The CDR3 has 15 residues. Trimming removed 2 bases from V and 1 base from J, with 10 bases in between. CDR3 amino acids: CASSLRHEGTDTQYF. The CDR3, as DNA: TGTGCCAGCAGTTTACGACACGAGGGCACAGATACGCAGTATTTT.

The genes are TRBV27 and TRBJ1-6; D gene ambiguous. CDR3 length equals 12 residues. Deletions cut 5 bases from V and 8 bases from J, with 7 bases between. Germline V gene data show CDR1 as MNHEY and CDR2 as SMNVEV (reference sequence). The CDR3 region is CASSDPDSPLHF. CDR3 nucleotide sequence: TGTGCCAGCAGTGACCCGGATTCACCCCTCCACTTT.

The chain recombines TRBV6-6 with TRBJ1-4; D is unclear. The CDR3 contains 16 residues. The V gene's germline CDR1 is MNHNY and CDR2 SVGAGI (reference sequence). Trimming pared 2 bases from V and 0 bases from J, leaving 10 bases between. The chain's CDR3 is CASSYGHRATNEKLFF. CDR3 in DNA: TGTGCCAGCAGTTACGGCCACCGTGCAACTAATGAAAAACTGTTTTTT.

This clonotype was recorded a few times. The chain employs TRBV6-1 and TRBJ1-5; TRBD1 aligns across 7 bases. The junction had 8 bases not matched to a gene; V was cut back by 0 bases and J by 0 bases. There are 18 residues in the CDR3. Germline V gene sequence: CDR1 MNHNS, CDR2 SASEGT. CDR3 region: CASSEARDSYYSNQPQHF. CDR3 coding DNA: TGTGCCAGCAGTGAAGCCCGGGACAGCTATTATAGCAATCAGCCCCAGCATTTT.

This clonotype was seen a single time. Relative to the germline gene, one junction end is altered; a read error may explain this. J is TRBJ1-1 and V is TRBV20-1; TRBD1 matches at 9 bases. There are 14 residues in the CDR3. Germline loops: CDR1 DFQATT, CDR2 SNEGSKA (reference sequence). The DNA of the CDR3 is TGCAGTGCTAGAAGCGAGACAGGGGGGACTGAAGCTTTATTT. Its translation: CSARSETGGTEALF.

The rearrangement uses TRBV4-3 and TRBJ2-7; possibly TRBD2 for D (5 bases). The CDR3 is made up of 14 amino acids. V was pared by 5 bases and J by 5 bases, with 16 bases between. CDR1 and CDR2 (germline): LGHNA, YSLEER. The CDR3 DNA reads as TGCGCCAGCAGCGCCACCGGAGGTCGTGACGAGCAGTACTTC. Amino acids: CASSATGGRDEQYF.

The CDR3 region is CASPGLAAYNEQFF. The CDR3 region has the DNA TGTGCCAGCCCGGGACTAGCGGCTTACAATGAGCAGTTCTTC. V gene TRBV7-2 combines with J gene TRBJ2-1; 11 bases map to TRBD2. V trimming: 8 bases; J trimming: 4 bases; junction bases outside the gene matches: 4. This CDR3 is 14 amino acids long. CDR1 and CDR2 (germline): SGHTA, FQGNSA.

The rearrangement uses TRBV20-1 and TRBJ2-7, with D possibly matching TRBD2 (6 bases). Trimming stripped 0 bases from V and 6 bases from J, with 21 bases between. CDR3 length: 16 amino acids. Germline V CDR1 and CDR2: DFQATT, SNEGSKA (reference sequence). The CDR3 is CSARDRPGRGYSEQYF. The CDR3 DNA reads TGCAGTGCTAGAGATCGCCCCGGGAGAGGCTATTCCGAGCAGTACTTC.

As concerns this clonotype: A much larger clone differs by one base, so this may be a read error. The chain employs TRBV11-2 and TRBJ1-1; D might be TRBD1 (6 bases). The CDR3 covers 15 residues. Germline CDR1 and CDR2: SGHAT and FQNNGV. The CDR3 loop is CASSLQLGAYTETFF. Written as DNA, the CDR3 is TGTGCCAGCAGCTTACAGTTGGGGGCGTACACTGAAACTTTCTTT.

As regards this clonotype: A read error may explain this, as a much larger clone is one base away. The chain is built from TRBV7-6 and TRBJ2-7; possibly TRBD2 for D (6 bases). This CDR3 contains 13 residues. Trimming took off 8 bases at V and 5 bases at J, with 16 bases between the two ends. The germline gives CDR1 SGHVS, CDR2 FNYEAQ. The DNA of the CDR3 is TGTGCCAGCGGTCCGGGGGTCCCTAACGAGCAGTACTTC. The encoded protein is CASGPGVPNEQYF.

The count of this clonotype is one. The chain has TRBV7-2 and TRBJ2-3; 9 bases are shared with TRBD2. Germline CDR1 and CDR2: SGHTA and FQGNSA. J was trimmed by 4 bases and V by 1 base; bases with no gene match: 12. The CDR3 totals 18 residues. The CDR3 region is CASSLVALAGQVADTQYF. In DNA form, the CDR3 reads TGTGCCAGCAGCTTAGTCGCCCTAGCGGGACAAGTCGCAGATACGCAGTATTTT.

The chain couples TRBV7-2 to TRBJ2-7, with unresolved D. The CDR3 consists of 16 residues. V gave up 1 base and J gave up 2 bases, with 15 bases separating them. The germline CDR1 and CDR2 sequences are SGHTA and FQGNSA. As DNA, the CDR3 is TGTGCCAGCAGCTTAGTGGGAAGCGCTAATGCCTACGAGCAGTACTTC. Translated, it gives CASSLVGSANAYEQYF.

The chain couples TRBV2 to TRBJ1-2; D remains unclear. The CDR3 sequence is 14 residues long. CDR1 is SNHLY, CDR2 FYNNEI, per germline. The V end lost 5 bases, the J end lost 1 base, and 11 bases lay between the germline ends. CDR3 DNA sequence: TGTGCCAGCAGTTGGGCTCCCTTTAACTATGGCTACACCTTC. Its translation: CASSWAPFNYGYTF. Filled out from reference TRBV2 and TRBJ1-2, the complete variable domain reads EPEVTQTPSHQVTQMGQEVILRCVPISNHLYFYWYRQILGQKVEFLVSFYNNEISEKSEIFDDQFSVERPDGSNFTLKIRSTKLEDSAMYFCASSWAPFNYGYTFGSGTRLTVV.

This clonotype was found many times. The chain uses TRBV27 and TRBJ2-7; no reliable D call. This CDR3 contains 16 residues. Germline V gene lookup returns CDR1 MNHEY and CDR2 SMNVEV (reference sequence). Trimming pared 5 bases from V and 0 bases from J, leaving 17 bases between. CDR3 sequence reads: CASSPIGQSSSYEQYF. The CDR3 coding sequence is TGTGCCAGCAGTCCAATCGGGCAGTCAAGCTCCTACGAGCAGTACTTC.